The 2 T cell receptor beta chains listed next were all sequenced from one sample in a study of human T cells and chemical hapten exposure. TCRdb used MiXCR to reprocess the RACE reads, holding one entry per CDR3 protein. The table shows 150,000 to 200,000 distinct CDR3 sequences, with about 14% occurring only once. Time point noted: patch test 1, 2 weeks after DPC sensitization. Indicated treatment: therapeutic diphenylcyclopropenone sensitization with weekly scalp DPC. The source was whole blood, collected in connection with sensitization to the hapten diphenylcyclopropenone (DPC). The origin of the receptors is a woman younger than 45 with alopecia areata. Some clones in this sample may be carry-over from other donors' samples.

The V and J genes are TRBV7-9 and TRBJ2-2, with D perhaps TRBD1 (6 bases). CDR3 size: 16 residues. Trimming took off 1 base at V and 4 bases at J, with 13 bases between the two ends. In germline, CDR1 is SEHNR, CDR2 FQNEAQ (reference sequence). The CDR3 spells CASSLVQQGVTGELFF. The DNA of the CDR3 is TGTGCCAGCAGCTTAGTCCAACAGGGAGTCACCGGGGAGCTGTTTTTT. Looking up the rest from reference TRBV7-9 and TRBJ2-2 gives the full variable domain: DTGVSQNPRHKITKRGQNVTFRCDPISEHNRLYWYRQTLGQGPEFLTYFQNEAQLEKSRLLSDRFSAERPKGSFSTLEIQRTEQGDSAMYLCASSLVQQGVTGELFFGEGSRLTVL.

The sample holds a few counts of this clonotype. The chain joins TRBV3-1 to TRBJ2-1; D assignment may be TRBD1 or TRBD2 (7 bases each). Germline CDR1 reads LGHDT; CDR2 reads YNNKEL (reference sequence). Deletions cut 0 bases from V and 1 base from J, with 13 bases between. The CDR3 consists of 17 residues. The CDR3 protein is CASSQDRGDSSYNEQFF. CDR3 nucleotides: TGTGCCAGCAGCCAAGATCGGGGGGACAGTTCCTACAATGAGCAGTTCTTC.